Listed below are T cell receptor beta chains from one sample, sequenced in a study of blood T cell repertoires in COVID-19. The repertoire was sequenced with immunoSEQ multiplex PCR; TCRdb's copy has only in-frame clones and lacks some. The sample holds 350,000 to 400,000 clones, 70% to 90% seen once. Sequenced sample: PBMCs or T cells enriched from blood (not recorded which). These receptors all stem from a woman between 25 and 40 years old with acute COVID-19. CDR3s include the opening cysteine and the closing phenylalanine or tryptophan.

TRBV5-1	15	CASSLLQASQETQYF
TRBV29-1	13	CSVLAGVGDIQYF
TRBV5-1	15	CASSLGQGGWQPQHF
TRBV5-8	14	CASTLEEGLNIQYF
TRBV7-2	16	CASSPTLGGGSYEQYF
TRBV5-6	14	CASSRTGGNQPQHF
TRBV18	13	CASSPGVTQPQHF
TRBV5-1	14	CASSLTGLVTEAFF
TRBV19	20	CASSIGNLRYGVFEIAEAFF
TRBV2	13	CASRTGYNEKLFF
TRBV10-3	15	CATTSTSGAEDTQYF
TRBV6-5	15	CASTEGAISGNTIYF
TRBV10-3	14	CAISELGLGTEAFF
TRBV24-1	14	CATSDRLSNQPQHF
TRBV28	14	CASSLYQVNTEAFF
TRBV20-1	14	CSASFQGIADTQYF
TRBV15	12	CATSPGGQPQHF
TRBV6-5	14	CASSLDSGNTEAFF
TRBV27	13	CASSFRGSYGYTF
TRBV5-4	16	CASSRWDSLFINEQFF
TRBV5-6	15	CASSPTGAANYGYTF
TRBV20-1	13	CSASFSGENTIYF
TRBV27	14	CASTTGLAGGIKFF
TRBV7-9	15	CASSSGQSSNEKLFF
TRBV18	16	CASSPFDSLSGNTIYF
TRBV5-1	13	CASSYEGTDEQYF
TRBV7-3	15	CASSLQRGNTGELFF
TRBV4-1	17	CASSQELGLDYTYEQYF